The clone carrying this TCR beta chain was found many times. Its antigen is currently unknown. CDR1 is SGHNT and CDR2 is YYREEE in the germline V gene (reference sequence). This CDR3 comprises 15 residues. Trimming stripped 0 bases from V and 6 bases from J, with 13 bases between. The sample belongs to a study of neurological immune-mediated disorders. In the study overall: Multiple sclerosis patients numbered 34, of whom some 31 were relapsing-remitting and 3 secondary progressive.

Notes on the study in general: The expanded clones of different subjects shared no CDR3 amino acid sequences (suggesting private repertoires in all groups).

TCRdb used MiXCR to reprocess the 5' RACE reads, holding one entry per CDR3 protein. The sample shows around 66,000 distinct CDR3 sequences, around 5.5% of them seen only once. The TCR was taken from a woman in her twenties or thirties with multiple sclerosis. Sequenced input: PBMCs. This chain connects TRBV5-4 to TRBJ2-1, with a weak D call TRBD1 (5 bases). CDR3 DNA sequence: TGTGCCAGCAGCTTGGACCACAGGAGTACCAATGAGCAGTTCTTC. Protein product: CASSLDHRSTNEQFF.